This T cell receptor beta chain is from a study of OX40 agonist ivuxolimab in advanced cancers. V lost 0 bases and J lost 9; bases outside the gene matches: 16. CDR3 length equals 18 residues. CDR1 is SGHRS, CDR2 YFSETQ, per germline. Data came from immunoSEQ multiplex PCR; TCRdb stores just in-frame clones and leaves some out. In the table there are about 80,000 clones, about 92% of which are singletons. The chain is built from TRBV5-1 and TRBJ2-1, with 9 positions matching TRBD1. This material consisted of CD4+ or CD8+ T cells sorted from blood, taken in a trial of the OX40 agonist ivuxolimab. The TCR sequence derives from an adult with an advanced solid tumor such as melanoma, head and neck, liver or kidney cancer. CDR3 bases: TGCGCCAGCAGCTTGGCTCGACCGGGACAGGGTATCTTGCGTGAGCAGTTCTTC. This codes for CASSLARPGQGILREQFF.